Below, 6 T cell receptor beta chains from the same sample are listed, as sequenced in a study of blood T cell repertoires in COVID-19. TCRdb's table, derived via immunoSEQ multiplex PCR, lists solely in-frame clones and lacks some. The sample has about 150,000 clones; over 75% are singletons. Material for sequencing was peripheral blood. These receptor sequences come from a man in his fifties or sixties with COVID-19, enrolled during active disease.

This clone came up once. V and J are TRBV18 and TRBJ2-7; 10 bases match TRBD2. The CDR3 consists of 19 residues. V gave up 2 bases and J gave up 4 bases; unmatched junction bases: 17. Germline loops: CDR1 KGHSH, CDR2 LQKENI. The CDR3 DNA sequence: TGTGCCAGCTCACCAGGGGTAGTTAGCGGGAGGATTCAGGGATACGAGCAGTACTTC. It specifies CASSPGVVSGRIQGYEQYF.

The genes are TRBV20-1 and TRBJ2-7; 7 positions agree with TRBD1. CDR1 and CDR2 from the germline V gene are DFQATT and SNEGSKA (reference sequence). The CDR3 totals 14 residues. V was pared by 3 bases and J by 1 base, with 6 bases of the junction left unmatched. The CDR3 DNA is TGCAGTGCTAGTCGACAGGGTTTATCCTACGAGCAGTACTTC. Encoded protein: CSASRQGLSYEQYF.

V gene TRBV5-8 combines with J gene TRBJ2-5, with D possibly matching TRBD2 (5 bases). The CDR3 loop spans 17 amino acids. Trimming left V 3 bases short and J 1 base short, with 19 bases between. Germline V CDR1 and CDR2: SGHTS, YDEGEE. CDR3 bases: TGTGCCAGCAGCTGGGAGAAGGGAAGAGCTCTCCAAGAGACCCAGTACTTC. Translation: CASSWEKGRALQETQYF.

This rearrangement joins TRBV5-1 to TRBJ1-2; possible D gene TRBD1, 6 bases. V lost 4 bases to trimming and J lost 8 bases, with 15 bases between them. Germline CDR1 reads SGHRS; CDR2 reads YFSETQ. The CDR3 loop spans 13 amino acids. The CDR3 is CASSITGLSGYTF. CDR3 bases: TGCGCCAGCAGCATAACAGGGTTAAGCGGCTACACCTTC.

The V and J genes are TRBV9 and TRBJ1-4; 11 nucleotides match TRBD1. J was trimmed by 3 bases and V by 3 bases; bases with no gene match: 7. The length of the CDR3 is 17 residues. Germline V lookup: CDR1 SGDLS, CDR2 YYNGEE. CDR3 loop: CASSARTGGASNEKLFF. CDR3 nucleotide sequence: TGTGCCAGCAGCGCGAGGACAGGGGGCGCGTCTAATGAAAAACTGTTTTTT.

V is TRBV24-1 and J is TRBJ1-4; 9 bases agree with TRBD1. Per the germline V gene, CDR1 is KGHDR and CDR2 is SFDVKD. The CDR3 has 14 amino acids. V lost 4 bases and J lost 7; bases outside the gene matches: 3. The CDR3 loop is CATSDPGQGEKLFF. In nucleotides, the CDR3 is TGTGCCACCAGTGACCCGGGACAGGGTGAAAAACTGTTTTTT.